Included here is one TCR beta chain sequence, with context. As yet, its antigen is unknown. This record belongs to a study of long-term antiretroviral therapy in people with HIV. Study-wide results and limits: Post-ART diversity increased but stayed below transplant donor controls.

It was version v3.0 of the immunoSEQ assay that was run at survey level. Sequenced by immunoSEQ multiplex PCR; TCRdb stores in-frame clones only, minus some. The sample contains about 20,000 clones, 92% of which appear only once. The CDR3 length is 15 residues. CDR1 is LGHNA and CDR2 is YNFKEQ in the germline V gene. Trimming took 1 base from V and 12 from J, leaving 18 bases between them. The sample was unsorted PBMCs, taken 4.4 years after starting antiretroviral therapy. This TCR was sampled from a woman aged 45-65 years with HIV. The rearrangement joins TRBV4-2 to TRBJ1-4, with D possibly matching TRBD1 (6 bases). The DNA for the CDR3 is TGTGCCAGCAGCCAAGTGTGGGGTGGGGGCTCGGAACTGTTTTTT. Translated: CASSQVWGGGSELFF.